The clone carrying this TCR beta chain was recorded a few times. The CDR3 contains 16 residues. The V end lost 0 bases, the J end lost 5 bases, and 15 bases lay between the germline ends. Germline loops: CDR1 KGHDR, CDR2 SFDVKD. The data stem from a study of blood T cell repertoires in COVID-19. Study-level information: Acute and convalescent COVID-19 samples came from the United States, Italy and Spain. The analysed material was cDNA or gDNA that came from T cells, B-cell-depleted T cells, or PBMCs.

Per the original methods: The assay estimated nucleated cells by amplifying reference gene primers. The repertoire was sequenced with immunoSEQ multiplex PCR; TCRdb's copy has only in-frame clones and lacks some. V, J and clone size are those of that table, while D and trimming were read from the DNA. The sample includes more than 75,000 clones, approximately 88% seen only once; the top ten take more than 7.5%. The TCR originated in a man younger than 40 with acute or convalescent COVID-19. The V gene is TRBV24-1, the J gene TRBJ2-5, with D possibly being TRBD1 (5 bases). The source material was peripheral blood. The CDR3 bases are TGTGCCACCAGTGATTTGTCTTGGCAGGGAAGGGAGACCCAGTACTTC. Translating it yields CATSDLSWQGRETQYF.